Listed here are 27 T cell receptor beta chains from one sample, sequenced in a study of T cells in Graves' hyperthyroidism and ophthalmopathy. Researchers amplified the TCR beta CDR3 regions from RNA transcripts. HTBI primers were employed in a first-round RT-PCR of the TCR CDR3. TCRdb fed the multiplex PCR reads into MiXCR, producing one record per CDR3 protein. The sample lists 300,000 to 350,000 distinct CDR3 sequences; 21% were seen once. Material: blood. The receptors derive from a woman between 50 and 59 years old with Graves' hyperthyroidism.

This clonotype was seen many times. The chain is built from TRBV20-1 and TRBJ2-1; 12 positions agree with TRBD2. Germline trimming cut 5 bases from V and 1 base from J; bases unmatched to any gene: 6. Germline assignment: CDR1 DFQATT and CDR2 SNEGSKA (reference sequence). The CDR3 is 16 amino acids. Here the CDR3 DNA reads TGCAGTGCTCCGGGACTAGCGGGCCTTTCCTACAATGAGCAGTTCTTC. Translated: CSAPGLAGLSYNEQFF.

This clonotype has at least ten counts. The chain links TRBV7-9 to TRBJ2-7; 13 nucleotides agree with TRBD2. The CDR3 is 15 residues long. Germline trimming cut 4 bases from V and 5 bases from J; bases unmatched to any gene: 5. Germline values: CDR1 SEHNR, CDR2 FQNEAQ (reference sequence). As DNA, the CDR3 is TGTGCCAGCAGCTACCCCGGGACTAGCGGGAACGAGCAGTACTTC. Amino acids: CASSYPGTSGNEQYF.

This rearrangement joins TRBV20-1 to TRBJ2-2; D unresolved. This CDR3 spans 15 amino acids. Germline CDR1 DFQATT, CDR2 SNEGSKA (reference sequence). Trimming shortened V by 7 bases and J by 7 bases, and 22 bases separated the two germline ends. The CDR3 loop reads CSVIRTSLDGGELFF. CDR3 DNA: TGCAGTGTGATACGGACGTCCCTCGACGGCGGGGAGCTGTTTTTT.

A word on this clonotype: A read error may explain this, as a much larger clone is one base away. The CDR3, as DNA: TGTGCCAGCAGGGACCGGGCCAGGCCTTACAATGAGCAGCTCTTC. This codes for CASRDRARPYNEQLF. The genes are TRBV7-9 and TRBJ2-1; no reliable D call. Germline lookup yields CDR1 SEHNR and CDR2 FQNEAQ (reference sequence). CDR3 length equals 15 residues.

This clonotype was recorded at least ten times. The CDR3 reads CASSSGGSSGRVNYEQYF. The DNA for the CDR3 is TGTGCCAGCAGCTCCGGCGGCTCTAGCGGGAGGGTGAACTACGAGCAGTACTTC. The chain couples TRBV7-9 to TRBJ2-7, with TRBD2 matching 12 bases. The germline V gene encodes CDR1 SEHNR and CDR2 FQNEAQ (reference sequence). J lost 3 bases, V lost 4 bases, and 13 bases had no gene match. The CDR3 consists of 18 residues.

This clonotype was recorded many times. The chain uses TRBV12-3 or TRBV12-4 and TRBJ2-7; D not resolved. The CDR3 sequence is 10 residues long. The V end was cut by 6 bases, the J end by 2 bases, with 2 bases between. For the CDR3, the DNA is TGTGCCAGCAGGCCCTACGAGCAGTACTTC. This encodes CASRPYEQYF.

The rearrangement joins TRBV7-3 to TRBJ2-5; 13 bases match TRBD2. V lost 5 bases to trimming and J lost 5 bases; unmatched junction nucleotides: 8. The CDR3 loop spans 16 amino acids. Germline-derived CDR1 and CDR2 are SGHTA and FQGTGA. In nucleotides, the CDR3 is TGTGCCAGCAGCGCCCGACTAGCGGGGGGTGTGGAGACCCAGTACTTC. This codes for CASSARLAGGVETQYF.

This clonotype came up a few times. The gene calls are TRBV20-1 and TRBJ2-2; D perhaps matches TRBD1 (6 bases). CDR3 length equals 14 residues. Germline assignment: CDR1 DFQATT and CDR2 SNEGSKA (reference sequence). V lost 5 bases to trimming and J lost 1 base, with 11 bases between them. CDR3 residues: CSARPGQNTGELFF. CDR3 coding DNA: TGCAGTGCTCGCCCGGGACAGAACACCGGGGAGCTGTTTTTT.

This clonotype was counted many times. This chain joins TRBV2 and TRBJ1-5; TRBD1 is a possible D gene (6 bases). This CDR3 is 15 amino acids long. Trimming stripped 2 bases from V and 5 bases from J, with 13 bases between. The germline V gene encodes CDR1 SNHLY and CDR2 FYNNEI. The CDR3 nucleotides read TGTGCCAGCAGTGAATTGGGGCAGGGGTATCAGCCCCAGCATTTT. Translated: CASSELGQGYQPQHF.

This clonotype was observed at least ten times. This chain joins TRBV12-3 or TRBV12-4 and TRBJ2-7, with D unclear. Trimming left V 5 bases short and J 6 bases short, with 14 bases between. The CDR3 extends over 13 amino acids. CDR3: CASSPAQYGEQYF. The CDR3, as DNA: TGTGCCAGCAGTCCTGCACAGTACGGCGAGCAGTACTTC.

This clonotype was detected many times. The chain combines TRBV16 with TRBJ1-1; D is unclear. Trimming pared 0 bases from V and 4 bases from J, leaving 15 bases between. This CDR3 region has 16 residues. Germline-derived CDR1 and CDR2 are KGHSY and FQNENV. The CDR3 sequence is CASSQSVVGSGTEAFF. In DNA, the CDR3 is TGTGCCAGCAGCCAATCGGTTGTGGGATCTGGCACTGAAGCTTTCTTT.

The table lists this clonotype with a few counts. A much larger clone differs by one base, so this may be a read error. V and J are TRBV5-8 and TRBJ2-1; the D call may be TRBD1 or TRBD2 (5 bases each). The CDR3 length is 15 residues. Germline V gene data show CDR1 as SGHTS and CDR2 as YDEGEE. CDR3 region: CASSLEGSSYDEQFF. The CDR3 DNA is TGTGCCAGCAGCTTGGAGGGGAGCTCCTACGATGAGCAGTTCTTC. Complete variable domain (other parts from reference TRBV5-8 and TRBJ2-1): EAGVTQSPTHLIKTRGQQATLRCSPISGHTSVYWYQQALGLGLQFLLWYDEGEERNRGNFPPRFSGRQFPNYSSELNVNALELEDSALYLCASSLEGSSYDEQFFGPGTRLTVL.

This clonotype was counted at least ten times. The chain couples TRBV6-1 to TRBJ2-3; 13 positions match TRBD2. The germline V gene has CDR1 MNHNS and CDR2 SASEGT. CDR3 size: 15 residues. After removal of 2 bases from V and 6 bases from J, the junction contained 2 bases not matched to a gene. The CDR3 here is CASSETSGRADTQYF. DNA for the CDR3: TGTGCCAGCAGTGAAACTAGCGGGAGGGCGGATACGCAGTATTTT.

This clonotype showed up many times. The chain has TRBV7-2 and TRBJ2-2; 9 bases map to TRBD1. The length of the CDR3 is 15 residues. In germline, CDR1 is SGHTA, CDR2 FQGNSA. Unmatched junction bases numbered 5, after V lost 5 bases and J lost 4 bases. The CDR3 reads CASSTGGAGTGELFF. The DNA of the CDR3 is TGTGCCAGCAGCACAGGGGGCGCGGGCACCGGGGAGCTGTTTTTT.

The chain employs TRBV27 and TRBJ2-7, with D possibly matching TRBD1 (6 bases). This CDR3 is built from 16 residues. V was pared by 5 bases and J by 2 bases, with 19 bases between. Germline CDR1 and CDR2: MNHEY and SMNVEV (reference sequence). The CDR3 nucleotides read TGTGCCAGCAGTCCTAAACCCTACAGGGATCCCTACGAGCAGTACTTC. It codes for CASSPKPYRDPYEQYF.

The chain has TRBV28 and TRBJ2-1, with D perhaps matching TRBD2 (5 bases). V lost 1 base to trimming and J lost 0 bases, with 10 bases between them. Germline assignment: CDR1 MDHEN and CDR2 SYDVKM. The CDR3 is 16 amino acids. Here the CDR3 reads CASSLSGSHSYNEQFF. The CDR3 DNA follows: TGTGCCAGCAGTTTATCGGGATCTCACTCCTACAATGAGCAGTTCTTC.

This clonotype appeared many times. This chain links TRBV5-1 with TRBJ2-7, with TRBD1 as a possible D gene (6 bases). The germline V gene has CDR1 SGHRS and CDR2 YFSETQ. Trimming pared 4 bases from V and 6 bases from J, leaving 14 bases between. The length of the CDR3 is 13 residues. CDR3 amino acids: CASSPPRTVEQYF. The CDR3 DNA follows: TGCGCCAGCAGCCCCCCCCGGACAGTCGAGCAGTACTTC.

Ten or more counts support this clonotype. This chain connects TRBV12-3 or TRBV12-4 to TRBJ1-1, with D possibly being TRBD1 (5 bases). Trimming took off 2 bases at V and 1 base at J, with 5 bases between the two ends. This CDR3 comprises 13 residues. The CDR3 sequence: CASSLQGNTEAFF. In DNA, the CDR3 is TGTGCCAGCAGTTTACAGGGGAACACTGAAGCTTTCTTT.

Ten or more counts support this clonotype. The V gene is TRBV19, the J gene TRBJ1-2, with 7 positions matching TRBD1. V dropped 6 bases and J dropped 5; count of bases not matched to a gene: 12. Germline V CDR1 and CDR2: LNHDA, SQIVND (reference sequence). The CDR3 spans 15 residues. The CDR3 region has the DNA TGTGCCAGTAGCGGGAGACACGGCAGGGGGTATGGCTACACCTTC. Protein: CASSGRHGRGYGYTF.

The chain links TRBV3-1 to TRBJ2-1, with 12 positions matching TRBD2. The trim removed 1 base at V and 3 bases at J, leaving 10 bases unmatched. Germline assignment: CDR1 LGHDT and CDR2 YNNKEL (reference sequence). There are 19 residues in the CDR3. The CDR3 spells CASSQAFLLAGGYYNEQFF. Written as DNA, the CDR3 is TGTGCCAGCAGCCAAGCCTTTCTTCTAGCGGGAGGGTACTACAATGAGCAGTTCTTC.

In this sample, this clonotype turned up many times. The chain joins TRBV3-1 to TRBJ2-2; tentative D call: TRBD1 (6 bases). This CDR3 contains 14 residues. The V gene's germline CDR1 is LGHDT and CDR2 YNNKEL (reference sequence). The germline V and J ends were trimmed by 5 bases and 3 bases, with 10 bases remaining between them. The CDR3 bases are TGTGCCAGCAGCAAACAGGGAGACACCGGGGAGCTGTTTTTT. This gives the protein CASSKQGDTGELFF.

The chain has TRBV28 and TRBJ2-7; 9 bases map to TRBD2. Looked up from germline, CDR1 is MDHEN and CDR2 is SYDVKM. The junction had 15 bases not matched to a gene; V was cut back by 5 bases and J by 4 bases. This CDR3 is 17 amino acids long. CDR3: CASSRPWIAGERYEQYF. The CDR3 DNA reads TGTGCCAGCAGTCGACCCTGGATAGCGGGAGAGAGGTACGAGCAGTACTTC.

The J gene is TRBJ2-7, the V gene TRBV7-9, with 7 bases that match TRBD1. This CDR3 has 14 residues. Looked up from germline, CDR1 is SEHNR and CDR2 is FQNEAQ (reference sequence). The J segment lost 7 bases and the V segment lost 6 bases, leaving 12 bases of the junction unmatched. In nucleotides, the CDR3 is TGTGCCAGCAGTTCAAACCGGGACAGCAAGGAGCAGTACTTC. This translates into CASSSNRDSKEQYF.

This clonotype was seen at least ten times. The CDR3 sequence is CASRGYSTPLHF. CDR3 coding DNA: TGTGCCAGCAGGGGATATAGCACCCCCCTCCACTTT. V and J are TRBV2 and TRBJ1-6, with D uncertain. The V gene lost 6 bases and the J gene lost 13 bases, with 13 bases spanning the gap. Germline CDR1 is SNHLY and CDR2 is FYNNEI. This CDR3 contains 12 residues. Based on the CDR3 plus reference TRBV2 and TRBJ1-6, the full variable domain is EPEVTQTPSHQVTQMGQEVILRCVPISNHLYFYWYRQILGQKVEFLVSFYNNEISEKSEIFDDQFSVERPDGSNFTLKIRSTKLEDSAMYFCASRGYSTPLHFGNGTRLTVT.

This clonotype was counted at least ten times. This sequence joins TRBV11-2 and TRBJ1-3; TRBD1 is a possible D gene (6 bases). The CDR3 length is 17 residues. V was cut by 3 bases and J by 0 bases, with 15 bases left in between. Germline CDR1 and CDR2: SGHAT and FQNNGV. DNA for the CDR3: TGTGCCAGCAGCTTTTCTCTCACAGGGAGCTCTGGAAACACCATATATTTT. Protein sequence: CASSFSLTGSSGNTIYF.

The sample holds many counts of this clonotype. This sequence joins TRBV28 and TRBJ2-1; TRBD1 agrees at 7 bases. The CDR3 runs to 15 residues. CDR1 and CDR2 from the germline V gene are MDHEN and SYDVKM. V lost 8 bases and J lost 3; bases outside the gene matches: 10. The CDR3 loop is CASPPPTGFYNEQFF. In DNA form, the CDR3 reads TGTGCCAGCCCGCCTCCGACAGGGTTCTACAATGAGCAGTTCTTC.

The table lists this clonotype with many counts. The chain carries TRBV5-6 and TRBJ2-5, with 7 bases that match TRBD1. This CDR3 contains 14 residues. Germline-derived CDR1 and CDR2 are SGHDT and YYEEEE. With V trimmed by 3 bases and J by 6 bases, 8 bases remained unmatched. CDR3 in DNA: TGTGCCAGCAGCTCGACAGGGTTCGGAAAGACCCAGTACTTC. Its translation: CASSSTGFGKTQYF.